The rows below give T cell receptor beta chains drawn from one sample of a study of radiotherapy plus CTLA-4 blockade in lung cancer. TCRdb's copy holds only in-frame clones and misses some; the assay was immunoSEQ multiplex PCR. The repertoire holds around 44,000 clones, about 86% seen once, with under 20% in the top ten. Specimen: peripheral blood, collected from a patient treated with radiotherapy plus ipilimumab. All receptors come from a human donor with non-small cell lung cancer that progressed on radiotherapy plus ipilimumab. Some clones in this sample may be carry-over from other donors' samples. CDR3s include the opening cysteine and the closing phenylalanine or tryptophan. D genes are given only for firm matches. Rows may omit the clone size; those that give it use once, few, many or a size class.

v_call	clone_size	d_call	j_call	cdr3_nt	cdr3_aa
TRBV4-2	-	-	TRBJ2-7	TGTGCCAGCAGCCCAGCCGACTTTAGCACCTACGAGCAGTACTTC	CASSPADFSTYEQYF
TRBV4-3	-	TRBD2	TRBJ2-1	TGCGCCAGCAGCCAAGGGAGCGGGAGGGCCTTCAGTGAGCAGTTCTTC	CASSQGSGRAFSEQFF
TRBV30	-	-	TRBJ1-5	TGTGCCTGGAGCGGTTCGGGGAATCAGCCCCAGCATTTT	CAWSGSGNQPQHF
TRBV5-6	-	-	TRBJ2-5	TGTGCCAGCAGCTTGTTAGGTGAGCGTCACCAAGAGACCCAGTACTTC	CASSLLGERHQETQYF
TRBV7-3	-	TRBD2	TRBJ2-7	TGTGCCAGCAGCTCCCAGGGTAGCGGGGGGTACGAGCAGTACTTC	CASSSQGSGGYEQYF
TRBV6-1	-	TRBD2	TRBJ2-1	TGTGCCAGCATCGGGCGGGAGAACTACAATGAGCAGTTCTTC	CASIGRENYNEQFF
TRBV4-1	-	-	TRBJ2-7	TGCGCCAGCAGCCAATCCCGACAGAATTACTACGAGCAGTACTTC	CASSQSRQNYYEQYF
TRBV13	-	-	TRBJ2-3	TGTGCCAGCAGCCAAGACGGGTCCAAAGATACGCAGTATTTT	CASSQDGSKDTQYF
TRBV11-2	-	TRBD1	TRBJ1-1	TGTGCCAGCAGCGCCGGAAACAGGGGAACTGAAGCTTTCTTT	CASSAGNRGTEAFF
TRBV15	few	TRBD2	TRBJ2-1	TGTGCCACCAGCAGCGAGCGGGGGCTAGACTACAATGAGCAGTTCTTC	CATSSERGLDYNEQFF
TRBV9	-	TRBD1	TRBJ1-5	TGTGCCAGCAGCGTAGCGACAGGGGCTAATCAGCCCCAGCATTTT	CASSVATGANQPQHF
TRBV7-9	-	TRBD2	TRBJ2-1	TGTGCCAGCAGTGGACTAGCGGGCCATGAGCAGTTCTTC	CASSGLAGHEQFF
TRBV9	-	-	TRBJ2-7	TGTGCCAGCAGTGCCACCGGGAGCTCCTACGAGCAGTACTTC	CASSATGSSYEQYF
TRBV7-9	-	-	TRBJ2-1	TGTGCCAGCAGCTCCAGGGACTCCTCCTACAATGAGCAGTTCTTC	CASSSRDSSYNEQFF
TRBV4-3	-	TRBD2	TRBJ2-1	TGCGCCAGCAGCCAAGAAAGGTGGAGCGGGAAGAATGAGCAGTTCTTC	CASSQERWSGKNEQFF
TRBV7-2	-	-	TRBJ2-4	TGTGCCAGCTCAGGGGGGTACGGTACCAAAAACATTCAGTACTTC	CASSGGYGTKNIQYF
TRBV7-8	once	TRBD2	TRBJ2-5	TGTGCCAGCAGCTTAGGACTAGCGGGAGGTCAAGAGACCCAGTACTTC	CASSLGLAGGQETQYF
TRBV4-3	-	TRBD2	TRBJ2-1	TGCGCCAGCAGGGACGCGGGGGTCGATGAGCAGTTCTTC	CASRDAGVDEQFF
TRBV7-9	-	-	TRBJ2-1	TGTGCCAGCAGCTTAAGGACAGTCCACCCTTACAATGAGCAGTTCTTC	CASSLRTVHPYNEQFF
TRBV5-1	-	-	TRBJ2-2	TGCGCCAGTAGCGAACGACAGGCGGCCGGGGAGCTGTTTTTT	CASSERQAAGELFF
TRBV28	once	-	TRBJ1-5	TGTGCCAGCCACGCATTGGGGGGGCCCCAGCATTTT	CASHALGGPQHF
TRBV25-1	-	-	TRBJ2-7	TGTGCAGCCGACAGGATGGAGAACGAGCAGTACTTC	CAADRMENEQYF
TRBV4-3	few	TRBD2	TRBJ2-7	TGCGCCAGCAGCCCCAGACTAGCGCGAACCTACGAGCAGTACTTC	CASSPRLARTYEQYF
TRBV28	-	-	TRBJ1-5	TGTGCCAGCAGTTTAGGCAACCGATTCCAGGTGAATAGCAATCAGCCCCAGCATTTT	CASSLGNRFQVNSNQPQHF
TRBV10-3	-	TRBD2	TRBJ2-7	TGTGCCATCAGTTCGACCTTCGGGGGGTCCTACGAGCAGTACTTC	CAISSTFGGSYEQYF
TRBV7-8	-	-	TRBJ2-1	TGTGCCAGCAGCTTCATTTCAGCGTCGGAAGGGGGTGAGCAGTTCTTC	CASSFISASEGGEQFF
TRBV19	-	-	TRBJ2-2	TGTGCCAGTAGTAAAAGGGGGGGTGCCGCGAACACCGGGGAGCTGTTTTTT	CASSKRGGAANTGELFF
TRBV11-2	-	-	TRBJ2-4	TGTGCCAGCAGCCCCCATGGCCTGGCCAAAAACATTCAGTACTTC	CASSPHGLAKNIQYF
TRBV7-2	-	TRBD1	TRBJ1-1	TGTGCCAGCAGCTTAAGACAGGGGAACACTGAAGCTTTCTTT	CASSLRQGNTEAFF
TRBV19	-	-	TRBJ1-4	TGTGCCAGTAGTATTACGGGTCGCGTCGAAAAACTGTTTTTT	CASSITGRVEKLFF
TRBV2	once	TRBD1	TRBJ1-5	TGTGCCAGCAGTGACCGGGTACAGGGGGGCAATCAGCCCCAGCATTTT	CASSDRVQGGNQPQHF
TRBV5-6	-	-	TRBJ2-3	TGTGCCAGCAGCTCGAGGGATACGCAGTATTTT	CASSSRDTQYF
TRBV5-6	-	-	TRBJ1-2	TGTGCCAGCGACAGCGGGGGGAACTATGGCTACACCTTC	CASDSGGNYGYTF
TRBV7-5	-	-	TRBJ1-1	TGTGCCAGAAGCCCCCAGACAGGGGCCGGGGACACTGAAGCTTTCTTT	CARSPQTGAGDTEAFF
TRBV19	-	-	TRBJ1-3	TGTGCCAGTAGTATCGCCTGGGGAGATGGAAACACCATATATTTT	CASSIAWGDGNTIYF
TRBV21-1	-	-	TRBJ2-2	-	CASSKVGQGTGELFF
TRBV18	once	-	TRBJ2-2	TGTGCCAGCTCACCACCGTTCCAGACGAACACCGGGGAGCTGTTTTTT	CASSPPFQTNTGELFF
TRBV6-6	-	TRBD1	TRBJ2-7	TGTGCCAGCCGACCTCCAGGGACAGGGGTGGACTACGAGCAGTACTTC	CASRPPGTGVDYEQYF
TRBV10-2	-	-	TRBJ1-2	TGCGCCAGCAGTGATGGTCTAATCGTTGGCTACACCTTC	CASSDGLIVGYTF
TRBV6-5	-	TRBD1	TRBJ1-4	TGTGCCAGCCAGGGGGATGGTAATGAAAAACTGTTTTTT	CASQGDGNEKLFF
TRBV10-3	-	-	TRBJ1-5	TGTGCCATCAACAGGGAAAGGGAACAGCCCCAGCATTTT	CAINREREQPQHF
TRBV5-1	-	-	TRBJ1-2	TGCGCCAGCAGCCTCCAGGGCGAAGGCGGCTACACCTTC	CASSLQGEGGYTF
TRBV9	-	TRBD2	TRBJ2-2	TGTGCCAGCAGCGACGGGACTAGCGGGACCACCGGGGAGCTGTTTTTT	CASSDGTSGTTGELFF
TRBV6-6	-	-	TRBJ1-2	TGTGCCAGCAGTCCTCACTCGACCGGGGATGGGTATGGCTACACCTTC	CASSPHSTGDGYGYTF
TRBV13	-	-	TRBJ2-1	TGTGCCAGCAGCTTAGGAACTAGAAATGAGTTCTTC	CASSLGTRNEFF
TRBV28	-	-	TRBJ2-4	TGTGCCAGCAGTTTCCGAGCCGGGGCCAAAAACATTCAGTACTTC	CASSFRAGAKNIQYF
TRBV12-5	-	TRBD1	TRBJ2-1	TGTGCTAGTGGTTTGCCGGGGACAGAGCGCTACAATGAGCAGTTCTTC	CASGLPGTERYNEQFF
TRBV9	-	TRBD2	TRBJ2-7	TGTGCCAGCAGCGTAGATACTAGCGGTTACGAGCAGTACTTC	CASSVDTSGYEQYF
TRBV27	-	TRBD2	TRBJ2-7	TGTGCCAGCAGCGGGACTAGCGGGACCAGTGAGCAGTACTTC	CASSGTSGTSEQYF
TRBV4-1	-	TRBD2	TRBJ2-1	TGCGCCAGCAGCCAAGGCGGGGGGGGTTACAATGAGCAGTTCTTC	CASSQGGGGYNEQFF
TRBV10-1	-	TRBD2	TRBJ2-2	TGCGCCAGCGGGTCCGTAGCGGGGGGCACCGGGGAGCTGTTTTTT	CASGSVAGGTGELFF
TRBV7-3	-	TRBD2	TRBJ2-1	TGTGCCAGCAGCTTACCGGGACTAGCAGGATACAATGAGCAGTTCTTC	CASSLPGLAGYNEQFF